This TCR beta chain came from a study of vaccination and CD4 T cells after COVID-19. Across the whole study: Post-COVID draws came a median around 100 days after diagnosis (range 35 to 161).

As regards this clonotype: No antigen is known for it.

Treatment here: approximately 10-day PBMC culture with coronavirus spike peptide pools or control peptides (ViraFEST assay). Per-well cultures of some 2.2 million PBMCs received 8 to 10 IU/ml IL-2 and 10 ug/ml peptide pools. The CDR3 is 15 amino acids. V was trimmed by 8 bases and J by 1 base, leaving 16 bases between them. Germline CDR1 MNHEY, CDR2 SVGEGT. The Oncomine TCR Beta short-read assay was what sequenced the DNA obtained from cultured CD4+ T cells. TCRdb re-analysed the PCR reads in MiXCR, keeping a single row per CDR3 protein. Among about 12,000 distinct CDR3 sequences listed, approximately 63% were seen once.

The rearrangement uses TRBV6-2 or TRBV6-3 and TRBJ2-3; a possible D gene is TRBD2 (5 bases). The receptor was derived from a human donor who had recovered from COVID-19. What was sequenced was CD4+ T cells from blood, cultured in vitro. The CDR3 nucleotides are TGTGCCAGCCTGAGTTGGGGAGAGGGCACAGATACGCAGTATTTT. The encoded protein is CASLSWGEGTDTQYF.